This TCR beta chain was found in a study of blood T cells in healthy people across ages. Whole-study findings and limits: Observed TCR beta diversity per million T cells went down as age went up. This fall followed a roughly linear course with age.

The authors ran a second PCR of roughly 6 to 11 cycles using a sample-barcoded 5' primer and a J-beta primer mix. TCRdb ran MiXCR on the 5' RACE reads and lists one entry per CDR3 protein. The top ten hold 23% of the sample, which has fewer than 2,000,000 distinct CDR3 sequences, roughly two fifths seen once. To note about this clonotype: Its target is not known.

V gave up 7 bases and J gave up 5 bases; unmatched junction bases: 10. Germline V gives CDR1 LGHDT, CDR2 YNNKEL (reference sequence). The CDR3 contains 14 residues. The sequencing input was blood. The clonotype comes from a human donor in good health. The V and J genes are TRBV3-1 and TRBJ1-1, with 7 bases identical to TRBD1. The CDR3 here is CASTLTGLGTEAFF. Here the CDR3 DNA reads TGTGCCAGCACTCTGACAGGGTTAGGGACTGAAGCTTTCTTT.